This entry lists 27 T cell receptor beta chains sequenced from one sample in a study of blood T cells in healthy people across ages. Next came a second PCR, run for about 7 to 11 cycles, which used a sample-barcoded 5' primer along with a J-beta primer mix. MiXCR was run by TCRdb on the 5' RACE reads, yielding one entry per CDR3 protein. Seen here are about 640,000 distinct CDR3 sequences, roughly 50% observed once, and the top ten hold 30% to 40%. The sample was blood. These receptors came from a man aged 60 to 69 in good health.

This clonotype was seen repeatedly, ten times or more. The chain carries TRBV7-2 and TRBJ2-3; 9 bases are shared with TRBD2. The ends lost 6 bases at V and 2 bases at J; junction bases unmatched: 3. This CDR3 comprises 14 residues. Germline assignment: CDR1 SGHTA and CDR2 FQGNSA. CDR3 residues: CASSLGLATDTQYF. CDR3 nucleotide sequence: TGTGCCAGCAGTTTGGGACTAGCCACAGATACGCAGTATTTT.

The rearrangement uses TRBV10-3 and TRBJ2-4; D unclear. The J call may be mistaken, given a closer DNA end match to TRBJ2-7. The CDR3 consists of 11 residues. CDR1 and CDR2 (germline): ENHRY, SYGVKD. The chain's CDR3 is CAISETYEQYF. As DNA, the CDR3 is TGTGCCATCAGTGAGACCTACGAGCAGTACTTC.

This clonotype is a singleton in its sample. This CDR3 is CSAPNGRGGGGEQFF. The CDR3 nucleotides read TGCAGTGCTCCCAACGGGCGGGGCGGAGGTGGTGAGCAGTTCTTC. The rearrangement links TRBV20-1 to TRBJ2-1, with D possibly being TRBD2 (6 bases). Germline loops: CDR1 DFQATT, CDR2 SNEGSKA (reference sequence). The CDR3 sequence is 15 residues long. V lost 5 bases to trimming and J lost 9 bases, with 23 bases between them.

The rearrangement links TRBV3-1 to TRBJ1-1; 7 nucleotides agree with TRBD1. The V gene's germline CDR1 is LGHDT and CDR2 YNNKEL (reference sequence). J gave up 0 bases and V 0 bases, and 7 bases lay outside the gene matches. The CDR3 loop spans 17 amino acids. Here the CDR3 DNA reads TGTGCCAGCAGCCAAGATCTTTCCAGGGGGATGAACACTGAAGCTTTCTTT. Its protein product is CASSQDLSRGMNTEAFF.

A few counts support this clonotype. Written as DNA, the CDR3 is TGCAGCGACATCCGGGACAGGCCCACCTACGAGCAGTACTTC. This encodes CSDIRDRPTYEQYF. J is TRBJ2-7 and V is TRBV29-1, with 8 bases matching TRBD1. Germline V gene data show CDR1 as SQVTM and CDR2 as ANQGSEA. The CDR3 has 14 amino acids. Trimming at V came to 7 bases and at J to 2 bases, leaving 10 bases not matched to a gene.

The rearrangement uses TRBV3-1 and TRBJ2-7; 16 bases fit TRBD2. TRBJ2-4 matches the DNA end more closely, so the J call is doubtful. In germline, CDR1 is LGHDT, CDR2 YNNKEL (reference sequence). CDR3 length: 17 amino acids. The CDR3 loop is CASSRGLAGGLKNIQYF. The CDR3 DNA reads as TGTGCCAGCAGCCGGGGACTAGCGGGGGGGCTCAAAAACATTCAGTACTTC.

This clonotype was observed a handful of times. CDR3 protein: CASSSRGVGLSYNEQFF. Here the CDR3 DNA reads TGTGCCAGCAGTAGCCGGGGGGTGGGCCTCTCCTACAATGAGCAGTTCTTC. The chain carries TRBV6-2 or TRBV6-3 and TRBJ2-1, with 7 bases fitting TRBD2. J was trimmed by 0 bases and V by 5 bases; bases with no gene match: 10. The CDR3 has 17 residues. Germline lookup yields CDR1 MNHEY and CDR2 SVGEGT.

This rearrangement joins TRBV10-2 to TRBJ1-4; 9 bases are shared with TRBD1. Looked up from germline, CDR1 is WSHSY and CDR2 is SAAADI. With V trimmed by 4 bases and J by 7 bases, 4 bases remained unmatched. This CDR3 spans 14 amino acids. The CDR3 sequence: CASSGGQGREKLFF. The CDR3 region has the DNA TGCGCCAGCAGTGGGGGACAGGGCCGTGAAAAACTGTTTTTT.

CDR3 DNA: TGCAGTGCTAGAGAGACTGGACAGGCGAATGAAAAACTGTTTTTT. Its protein product is CSARETGQANEKLFF. The chain has TRBV20-1 and TRBJ1-4; 7 nucleotides align to TRBD1. Germline CDR1 DFQATT, CDR2 SNEGSKA (reference sequence). The CDR3 has 15 residues. V lost 0 bases and J lost 5; bases outside the gene matches: 6.

The CDR3 is CASSDRQGAYEQYF. The CDR3 DNA reads TGTGCCAGCAGTGATCGACAGGGGGCCTACGAGCAGTACTTC. The chain carries TRBV6-1 and TRBJ2-7; 9 bases are a match to TRBD1. The CDR3 length is 14 residues. Germline V gene sequence: CDR1 MNHNS, CDR2 SASEGT. V shed 3 bases and J 2 bases; nucleotides not matched to a gene: 2.

CDR3 bases: TGTGCCAGCAGCTCCCGGGACAGGGGCGACAATGAGCAGTACTTC. Protein: CASSSRDRGDNEQYF. The rearrangement links TRBV11-2 to TRBJ2-5, with 10 bases identical to TRBD1. The CDR3 sequence is 15 residues long. Germline V gene sequence: CDR1 SGHAT, CDR2 FQNNGV. V was pared by 4 bases and J by 11 bases, with 13 bases of the junction left unmatched.

The CDR3 region is CASSLELGQGYGYTF. CDR3 in DNA: TGTGCCAGCAGCTTAGAACTTGGGCAGGGCTACGGCTACACCTTC. The chain couples TRBV7-2 to TRBJ1-2, with a possible D match to TRBD1 (5 bases). CDR3 length: 15 residues. V gave up 1 base and J gave up 8 bases, with 17 bases separating them. Per germline, CDR1 SGHTA and CDR2 FQGNSA.

A few counts support this clonotype. The chain combines TRBV7-2 with TRBJ2-5; maybe TRBD1 (6 bases). CDR1 SGHTA and CDR2 FQGNSA come from the germline V gene. There are 15 residues in the CDR3. V lost 5 bases, J lost 2 bases, and 15 bases lay in between. This CDR3 reads CASSARVGTQETQYF. CDR3 sequence (DNA): TGTGCCAGCAGCGCTCGAGTGGGGACACAAGAGACCCAGTACTTC.

V gene TRBV10-3 combines with J gene TRBJ2-3; no reliable D call. V was shortened by 11 bases and J by 2 bases, with 14 bases between the two germline ends. The CDR3 extends over 13 amino acids. Germline V CDR1 and CDR2: ENHRY, SYGVKD. CDR3 sequence reads: CASGPRLTDTQYF. DNA for the CDR3: TGTGCCTCGGGCCCCAGACTCACAGATACGCAGTATTTT.

This chain uses TRBV6-5 with TRBJ2-3; D is unclear. This CDR3 is 14 amino acids long. Trimming pared 7 bases from V and 4 bases from J, leaving 15 bases between. Per germline, CDR1 MNHEY and CDR2 SVGAGI. CDR3 coding DNA: TGTGCCAGCAACCCGTACCGGCACGCAGATACGCAGTATTTT. It is translated as CASNPYRHADTQYF.

The chain employs TRBV29-1 and TRBJ2-3; D gene ambiguous. CDR1 and CDR2 (germline): SQVTM, ANQGSEA. The CDR3 contains 13 residues. The V and J ends lost 3 bases and 4 bases respectively, with 11 bases between them. This CDR3 reads CSVEEPGSDTQYF. The CDR3, as DNA: TGCAGCGTTGAGGAACCCGGTTCAGATACGCAGTATTTT.

This clonotype was detected only a few times. The rearrangement uses TRBV4-1 and TRBJ1-2; D may be TRBD1 (5 bases). Germline loops: CDR1 MGHRA, CDR2 YSYEKL. The CDR3 loop spans 17 amino acids. The ends were cut back, 0 bases at V and 4 bases at J, with 18 bases in the middle. This CDR3 reads CASSQDRSKRGSYGYTF. The CDR3 coding sequence is TGCGCCAGCAGCCAAGATCGGTCGAAGAGGGGTTCCTATGGCTACACCTTC.

The chain carries TRBV2 and TRBJ1-2, with 7 bases matching TRBD1. Germline CDR1 is SNHLY and CDR2 is FYNNEI. V lost 6 bases to trimming and J lost 5 bases; unmatched junction nucleotides: 9. The CDR3 sequence is 14 residues long. The CDR3 loop is CASRTRQGSYGYTF. CDR3 sequence (DNA): TGTGCCAGCAGGACCCGACAGGGAAGTTATGGCTACACCTTC.

This clonotype was detected only a few times. The chain has TRBV27 and TRBJ2-1; 9 nucleotides agree with TRBD2. The CDR3 loop spans 18 amino acids. Trimming removed 4 bases from V and 1 base from J; junction bases left unmatched: 11. Germline V gene lookup returns CDR1 MNHEY and CDR2 SMNVEV (reference sequence). The CDR3 sequence is CASSWASGDSYSYNEQFF. The CDR3, as DNA: TGTGCCAGCAGTTGGGCTAGCGGGGATAGCTATTCCTACAATGAGCAGTTCTTC.

The CDR3 coding sequence is TGTGCCAGCAGCGTCGACCCAGCGGGGGCCACGAACACCGGGGAGCTGTTTTTT. Translated, it gives CASSVDPAGATNTGELFF. J is TRBJ2-2 and V is TRBV9; 8 positions match TRBD2. The CDR3 has 18 amino acids. Germline values: CDR1 SGDLS, CDR2 YYNGEE. The ends lost 2 bases at V and 0 bases at J; junction bases unmatched: 9.

The chain recombines TRBV6-2 or TRBV6-3 with TRBJ2-4, with 8 bases fitting TRBD2. V trimming: 5 bases; J trimming: 13 bases; junction bases outside the gene matches: 13. The germline V gene encodes CDR1 MNHEY and CDR2 SVGEGT. CDR3 length: 14 amino acids. CDR3 sequence (DNA): TGTGCCAGCAGTAGCCCCGGCGGGGGGCGGGAGCAGTACTTC. It yields the protein CASSSPGGGREQYF.

The chain has TRBV12-3 or TRBV12-4 and TRBJ2-3; tentatively, D is TRBD1 (5 bases). V shed 7 bases and J shed 0 bases, with 14 bases lying between them. This CDR3 has 15 residues. CDR3 DNA sequence: TGTGCCAGCACCAGGGCCAGCCCGAGCACAGATACGCAGTATTTT. As protein: CASTRASPSTDTQYF.

V usage is TRBV24-1 and J usage is TRBJ2-2; 8 bases match TRBD2. This CDR3 contains 17 residues. V was pared by 2 bases and J by 3 bases, with 7 bases of the junction left unmatched. The germline gives CDR1 KGHDR, CDR2 SFDVKD. CDR3 region: CATSDSPGLGDTGELFF. The CDR3 DNA sequence: TGTGCCACCAGTGATTCACCGGGACTAGGCGACACCGGGGAGCTGTTTTTT.

J is TRBJ2-5 and V is TRBV6-2 or TRBV6-3, with D possibly TRBD2 on 6 matching bases. Between the trimmed V and J ends, which lost 3 bases and 0 bases, there was a span of 17 bases. Germline V gives CDR1 MNHEY, CDR2 SVGEGT. The CDR3 runs 17 residues. The CDR3: CASSYLSASDYQETQYF. CDR3 coding DNA: TGTGCCAGCAGTTATTTATCCGCTAGCGACTACCAAGAGACCCAGTACTTC.

This chain links TRBV12-3 or TRBV12-4 with TRBJ2-4; D uncertain. V dropped 5 bases and J dropped 13 bases, with 18 bases sitting between them. The CDR3 consists of 13 residues. This chain's CDR3 is CASSVHTMGEQYF. As DNA, the CDR3 is TGTGCCAGCAGTGTACATACGATGGGTGAGCAGTACTTC.

V is TRBV20-1 and J is TRBJ2-3; possibly TRBD2 for D (5 bases). The CDR3 extends over 13 amino acids. The V end lost 5 bases, the J end lost 9 bases, and 18 bases lay between the germline ends. Germline V gives CDR1 DFQATT, CDR2 SNEGSKA (reference sequence). The CDR3 sequence is CSAHIPGITTQYF. The CDR3 nucleotides read TGCAGTGCTCACATACCGGGAATTACAACGCAGTATTTT.

The chain combines TRBV4-1 with TRBJ1-2; D gene uncertain. The CDR3 consists of 18 residues. V lost 1 base and J lost 4, with 22 bases in between. In germline, CDR1 is MGHRA, CDR2 YSYEKL. CDR3 DNA sequence: TGCGCCAGCAGCCAAGTCCAGATCCGACCCACGGCGGGCTATGGCTACACCTTC. The encoded protein is CASSQVQIRPTAGYGYTF.